The clone carrying this T cell receptor beta chain was seen only once. What it binds is unknown. Trimming left V 3 bases short and J 1 base short, with 6 bases between. Germline-derived CDR1 and CDR2 are MNHEY and SMNVEV (reference sequence). CDR3 size: 13 residues. Assay: immunoSEQ multiplex PCR; the TCRdb copy retains only in-frame clones and omits some. The data contain 180,000 or so clones, roughly 94% of them singletons. These data originate in a study of T cell responses to AZD1222 COVID-19 vaccine. In the study overall: Recipients boosted at about 4 weeks or about 12 weeks are pooled. Study-level results: Sampling that yielded the repertoires occurred only after the peak T cell response. Spike as a whole was targeted by vaccine-associated CD4 TCRs, dominant at 160-218 and 743-854. Elevations in Spike-specific TCR breadth and depth followed administration of two AZD1222 doses.

The chain employs TRBV27 and TRBJ1-1; D not resolved. This sample comprised peripheral blood, obtained on day 0 of AZD1222 vaccination. This sequence originates from an adult in good health. The CDR3 bases are TGTGCCAGCAGTTTGTTGCAGAACACTGAAGCTTTCTTT. The encoded protein is CASSLLQNTEAFF.